These T cell receptor beta chains were read from a single sample in a study of cytomegalovirus exposure and HLA in healthy donors. TCRdb's table, derived via immunoSEQ multiplex PCR, lists solely in-frame clones and lacks some. The table shows about 120,000 clones, with around 70% occurring only once. Sequencing was carried out using PBMCs. These TCRs come from a woman under 30 in good health and CMV-seronegative. Both conserved end residues are part of each CDR3. The D gene is left open where the match is weak. Rows give clone size only sometimes, using once, few, many, or a class for an expanded clone.

cdr3_nt cdr3_aa d_call j_call clone_size v_call
TGTGCCAGCAGTTCCCTAGCGGGGGCCCTCCAAGAGACCCAGTACTTC CASSSLAGALQETQYF TRBD2 TRBJ2-5 - TRBV28
TGTGCCAGCTCACCCTCCGCGGGGCCGGACGAAAAACTGTTTTTT CASSPSAGPDEKLFF - TRBJ1-4 - TRBV18
TGTGCCAGCAGCGTAGGGAACAGCCTTAACTATGGCTACACCTTC CASSVGNSLNYGYTF - TRBJ1-2 once TRBV9
TGTGCCAGCAGCCCCACTACTACCCTGCTCGGAGATACGCAGTATTTT CASSPTTTLLGDTQYF - TRBJ2-3 - TRBV14
TGTGCCAGCAGTAAAGTCACGGAGACTGAAGCTTTCTTT CASSKVTETEAFF - TRBJ1-1 few TRBV25-1
TGTGCCAGCAGCCCGGCCGGGGGGGCGCACACTGAAGCTTTCTTT CASSPAGGAHTEAFF - TRBJ1-1 - TRBV13
TGCGCCAGCAGCTTCCGGGACAGGGTGTTTGGGGGCTACACCTTC CASSFRDRVFGGYTF TRBD1 TRBJ1-2 - TRBV5-1
TGTGCCAGCAGCACAGACCCGTTGGCAACCCAGTACTTC CASSTDPLATQYF - TRBJ2-5 once TRBV6-5
TGTGCCAGCAGTGACGCAGGGGCTGGAAACACCATATATTTT CASSDAGAGNTIYF - TRBJ1-3 - TRBV2
TGTGCCTGGAGTGGACAGACTTCTATGAACACTGAAGCTTTCTTT CAWSGQTSMNTEAFF - TRBJ1-1 once TRBV30
TGTGCCAGCAGAAAAGACAGACTCTCCTACAATGAGCAGTTCTTC CASRKDRLSYNEQFF - TRBJ2-1 - TRBV6-5
TGTGCCTGGAGTTCAAGGGGGGGCTGGGGTGAAAAACTGTTTTTT CAWSSRGGWGEKLFF - TRBJ1-4 - TRBV30
TGTGCCAGCAGTTACGACAGGGTGAACACTGAAGCTTTCTTT CASSYDRVNTEAFF TRBD1 TRBJ1-1 - TRBV6-5
TGTGCCTGGAGAACAGGGTTGAGGGACGAGCAGTACTTC CAWRTGLRDEQYF - TRBJ2-7 - TRBV30
TGTGCCAGTACGGGAGGTACTGAAGCTTTCTTT CASTGGTEAFF - TRBJ1-1 - TRBV2
TGTGCCCGTGTACCCCAGGCAAGTGAAAAACTGTTTTTT CARVPQASEKLFF - TRBJ1-4 - TRBV12-5
TGCGCCAGCAGCTTGTCTGAATGGTCCGGGGAATATGAGCAGTTCTTC CASSLSEWSGEYEQFF - TRBJ2-1 few TRBV5-1
TGTGCCAGCAGCTCCTTCGACAACGCGAACACCGGGGAGCTGTTTTTT CASSSFDNANTGELFF - TRBJ2-2 few TRBV5-8
TGTGCCAGCAGCCAGTACTCTGGAGCTAATGAAAAACTGTTTTTT CASSQYSGANEKLFF - TRBJ1-4 - TRBV14
TGTGCCAGCAGCTTAGTCGCAGGGTCTGGGGCCAACGTCCTGACTTTC CASSLVAGSGANVLTF - TRBJ2-6 few TRBV7-9
TGTGCCAGCAGTTTATCGGCCAGGATGAACATTCAGTACTTC CASSLSARMNIQYF - TRBJ2-4 - TRBV27
TGTGCCACCAGCAGAGATCCGACTCCGGGAAATGAGCAGTTCTTC CATSRDPTPGNEQFF - TRBJ2-1 - TRBV15
TGCGCCAGCAGCCATGGTCTGGGACAGCTCTATGGCTACACCTTC CASSHGLGQLYGYTF TRBD1 TRBJ1-2 - TRBV4-1
TGTGCCAGCAGCCTAACCCAAGGCGCGGGGCCTGGAAACACCATATATTTT CASSLTQGAGPGNTIYF - TRBJ1-3 - TRBV9
TGTGCCAGCTCACCATCCAGAGACTATATCATGAACACTGAAGCTTTCTTT CASSPSRDYIMNTEAFF - TRBJ1-1 - TRBV18
TGTGCCAGCAGCCCCCCCGGGACAGGGTGGGATGAGCAGTTCTTC CASSPPGTGWDEQFF TRBD1 TRBJ2-1 - TRBV27
TGTGCCAGCAACGCCGGGACAGGGCCCTACAATGAGCAGTTCTTC CASNAGTGPYNEQFF TRBD1 TRBJ2-1 - TRBV7-9